A selection of T cell receptor beta chains follows, all from one sample in a study of T cell responses to AZD1222 COVID-19 vaccine. Measured with immunoSEQ multiplex PCR; TCRdb has only the in-frame clones, and not every one. The table lists roughly 150,000 clones, nearly 95% of them singletons. The sequencing used peripheral blood, collected on day 0 of AZD1222 vaccination. These receptors were collected from an adult in good health. CDR3s include the opening cysteine and the closing phenylalanine or tryptophan. D genes are given only for firm matches. Part of the rows lack a size; the others show once, few, many or a class for expanded clones.

v_call	j_call	clone_size	d_call	cdr3_aa	cdr3_nt
TRBV7-3	TRBJ2-5	-	TRBD2	CASSLSSGSGETQYF	TGTGCCAGCAGCTTGTCTAGCGGGAGTGGGGAGACCCAGTACTTC
TRBV5-1	TRBJ2-7	-	TRBD2	CASSWGSGSYEQYF	TGCGCCAGCAGCTGGGGGAGCGGGAGCTACGAGCAGTACTTC
TRBV6-6	TRBJ2-1	-	TRBD2	CASSWGGEQFF	TGTGCCAGCAGTTGGGGGGGAGAGCAGTTCTTC
TRBV4-1	TRBJ1-1	-	-	CASSQPGTKQPEAFF	TGCGCCAGCAGCCAGCCTGGGACCAAACAGCCTGAAGCTTTCTTT
TRBV28	TRBJ1-2	-	-	CASSLLTGRDYTF	TGTGCCAGCAGTTTATTGACAGGACGTGACTACACCTTC
TRBV9	TRBJ2-2	-	TRBD2	CASSEEGVGLAGVRNTGELFF	TGTGCCAGCAGCGAGGAAGGGGTGGGACTAGCGGGAGTGCGGAACACCGGGGAGCTGTTTTTT
TRBV4-1	TRBJ2-3	-	-	CASSWESTDTQYF	TGCGCCAGCAGCTGGGAGAGCACAGATACGCAGTATTTT
TRBV24-1	TRBJ2-5	once	TRBD1	CATSPSPGQPNQETQYF	TGTGCCACCAGTCCCTCTCCGGGACAGCCTAACCAAGAGACCCAGTACTTC
TRBV6-1	TRBJ1-1	-	-	CASSDPGGITEAFF	TGTGCCAGCAGTGACCCGGGAGGGATCACTGAAGCTTTCTTT
TRBV20-1	TRBJ2-7	-	-	CSARGAYEQYF	TGCAGTGCTAGAGGTGCGTACGAGCAGTACTTC
TRBV28	TRBJ1-2	-	TRBD1	CASSADRARGYTF	TGTGCCAGCAGTGCGGACAGGGCACGGGGCTACACCTTC
TRBV2	TRBJ1-5	once	-	CASMPGGNQPQHF	TGTGCCAGCATGCCGGGGGGCAATCAGCCCCAGCATTTT
TRBV24-1	TRBJ2-1	-	TRBD2	CATSSVLAGGTGEQFF	TGTGCCACCAGTTCGGTACTAGCGGGAGGAACGGGCGAGCAGTTCTTC
TRBV3-1/TRBV3-2	TRBJ1-2	-	-	CASSKGGTNGYTF	TGTGCCAGCAGCAAGGGGGGGACAAATGGCTACACCTTC
TRBV19	TRBJ2-4	-	TRBD2	CASSLWEGTKNIQYF	TGTGCCAGTAGTCTGTGGGAGGGAACCAAAAACATTCAGTACTTC
TRBV19	TRBJ2-3	-	TRBD2	CASSTGLGPPGTQYF	TGTGCCAGTAGTACGGGACTAGGCCCTCCGGGTACGCAGTATTTT
TRBV14	TRBJ1-5	-	TRBD1	CASSQNPTTGGNNQPQHF	TGTGCCAGCAGCCAAAACCCCACTACAGGGGGCAACAATCAGCCCCAGCATTTT
TRBV28	TRBJ1-4	-	-	CASSFSDINEKLFF	TGTGCCAGCAGCTTCTCGGACATTAATGAAAAACTGTTTTTT
TRBV7-2	TRBJ2-5	-	TRBD2	CASSLNGLAGGLKTQYF	TGTGCCAGCAGCTTAAACGGTTTGGCGGGGGGGCTAAAGACCCAGTACTTC
TRBV6-2/TRBV6-3	TRBJ2-5	-	TRBD2	CASSPRAGGVNEETQYF	TGTGCCAGCAGCCCTAGAGCGGGAGGTGTCAATGAAGAGACCCAGTACTTC
TRBV7-2	TRBJ2-2	-	TRBD2	CASSLGVGLAGDTGELFF	TGTGCCAGCAGCTTAGGTGTTGGACTAGCGGGGGACACCGGGGAGCTGTTTTTT
TRBV13	TRBJ2-5	-	TRBD2	CASSLAPAGATQETQYF	TGTGCCAGCAGCTTAGCCCCAGCGGGGGCGACCCAAGAGACCCAGTACTTC